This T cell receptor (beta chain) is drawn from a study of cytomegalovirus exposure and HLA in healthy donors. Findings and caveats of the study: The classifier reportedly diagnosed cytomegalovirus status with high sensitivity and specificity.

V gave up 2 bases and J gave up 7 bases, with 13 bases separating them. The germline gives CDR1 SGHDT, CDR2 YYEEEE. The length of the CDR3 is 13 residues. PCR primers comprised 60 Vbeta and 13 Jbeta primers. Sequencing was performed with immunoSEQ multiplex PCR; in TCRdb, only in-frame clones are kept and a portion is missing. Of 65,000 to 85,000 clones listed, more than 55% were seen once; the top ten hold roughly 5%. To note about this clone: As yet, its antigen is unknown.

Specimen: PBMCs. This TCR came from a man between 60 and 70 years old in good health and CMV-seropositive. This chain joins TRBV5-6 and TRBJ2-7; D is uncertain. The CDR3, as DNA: TGTGCCAGCAGCTTAGACGACAATTGGGAGCAGTACTTC. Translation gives CASSLDDNWEQYF.